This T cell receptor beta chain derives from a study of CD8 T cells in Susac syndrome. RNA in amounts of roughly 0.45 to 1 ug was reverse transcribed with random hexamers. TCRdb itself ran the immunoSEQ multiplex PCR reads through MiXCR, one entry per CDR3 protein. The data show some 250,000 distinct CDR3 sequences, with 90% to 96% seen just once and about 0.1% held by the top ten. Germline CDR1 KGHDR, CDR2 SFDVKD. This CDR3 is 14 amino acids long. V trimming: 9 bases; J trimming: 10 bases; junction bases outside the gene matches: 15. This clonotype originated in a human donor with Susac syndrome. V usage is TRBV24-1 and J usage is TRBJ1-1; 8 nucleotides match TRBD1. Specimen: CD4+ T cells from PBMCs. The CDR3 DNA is TGTGCCACCCGCAACGCCGACAGGGGAGAAGGAGCTTTCTTT. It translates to CATRNADRGEGAFF.